The entry below gives a single T cell receptor beta chain sequence along with its context. The data originate from a study of technical replicates of blood from a handful of donors. TCRdb's copy holds only in-frame clones and misses some; the assay was immunoSEQ multiplex PCR. Here the sample spans some 77,000 clones, 90% to 95% being singletons. This clonotype was sampled from a human donor in good health. The sequencing input was T cells isolated from PBMCs.

This chain's CDR3 is CASSAGDYLRQDTQYF. The CDR3 coding sequence is TGTGCCAGCAGCGCAGGGGACTACCTGCGCCAAGATACGCAGTATTTT. The V and J genes are TRBV9 and TRBJ2-3, with D maybe TRBD2 (7 bases). Trimming left V 3 bases short and J 5 bases short, with 19 bases between. Looked up from germline, CDR1 is SGDLS and CDR2 is YYNGEE. This CDR3 spans 16 amino acids.